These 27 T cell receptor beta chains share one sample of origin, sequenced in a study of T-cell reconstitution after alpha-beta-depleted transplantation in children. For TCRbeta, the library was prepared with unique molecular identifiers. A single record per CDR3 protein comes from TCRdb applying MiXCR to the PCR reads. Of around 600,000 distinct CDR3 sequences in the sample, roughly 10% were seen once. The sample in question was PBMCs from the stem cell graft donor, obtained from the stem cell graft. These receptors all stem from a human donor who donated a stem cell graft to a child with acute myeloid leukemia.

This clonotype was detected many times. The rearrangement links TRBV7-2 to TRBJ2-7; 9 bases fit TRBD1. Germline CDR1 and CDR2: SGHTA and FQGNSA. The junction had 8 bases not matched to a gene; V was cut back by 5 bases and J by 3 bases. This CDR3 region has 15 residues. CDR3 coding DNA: TGTGCCAGCAGCCCACTTCCGGGACAGGGCTACGAGCAGTACTTC. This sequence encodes CASSPLPGQGYEQYF. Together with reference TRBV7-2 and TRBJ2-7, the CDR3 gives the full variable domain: GAGVSQSPSNKVTEKGKDVELRCDPISGHTALYWYRQSLGQGLEFLIYFQGNSAPDKSGLPSDRFSAERTGGSVSTLTIQRTQQEDSAVYLCASSPLPGQGYEQYFGPGTRLTVT.

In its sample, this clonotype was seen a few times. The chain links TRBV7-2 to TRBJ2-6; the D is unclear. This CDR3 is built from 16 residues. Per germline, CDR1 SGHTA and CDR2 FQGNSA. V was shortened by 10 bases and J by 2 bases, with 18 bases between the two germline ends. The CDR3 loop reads CAIPLGGVAGANVLTF. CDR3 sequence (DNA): TGTGCCATCCCCCTCGGTGGAGTGGCTGGGGCCAACGTCCTGACTTTC.

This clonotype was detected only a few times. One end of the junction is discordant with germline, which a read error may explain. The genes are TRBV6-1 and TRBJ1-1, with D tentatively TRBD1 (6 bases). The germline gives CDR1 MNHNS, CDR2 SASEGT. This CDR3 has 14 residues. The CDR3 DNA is TGTGCCAGCAGAGAAGGGGACAAGGGGTCTGAAGCTTTCTTT. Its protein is CASREGDKGSEAFF.

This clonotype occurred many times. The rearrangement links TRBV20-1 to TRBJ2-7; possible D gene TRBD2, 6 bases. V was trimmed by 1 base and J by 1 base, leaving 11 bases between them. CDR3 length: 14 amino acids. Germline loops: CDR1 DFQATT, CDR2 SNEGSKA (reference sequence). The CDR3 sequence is CSARAQRVSYEQYF. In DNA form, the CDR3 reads TGCAGTGCTAGAGCCCAGCGGGTGTCCTACGAGCAGTACTTC.

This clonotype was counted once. The CDR3 coding sequence is TGCGCCAGCAGCACCGGGACTCTTCTCAGCTACGAGCAGTACTTC. It is translated as CASSTGTLLSYEQYF. The chain combines TRBV5-1 with TRBJ2-7; possibly TRBD2 for D (6 bases). Trimming took off 4 bases at V and 3 bases at J, with 17 bases between the two ends. This CDR3 has 15 amino acids. The V gene's germline CDR1 is SGHRS and CDR2 YFSETQ.

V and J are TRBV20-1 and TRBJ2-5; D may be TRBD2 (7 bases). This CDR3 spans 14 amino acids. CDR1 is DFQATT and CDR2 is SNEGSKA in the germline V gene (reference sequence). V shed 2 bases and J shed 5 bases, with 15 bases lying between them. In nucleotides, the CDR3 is TGCAGTGCTAGAACTACAGGGAGGGGGGAGACCCAGTACTTC. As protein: CSARTTGRGETQYF.

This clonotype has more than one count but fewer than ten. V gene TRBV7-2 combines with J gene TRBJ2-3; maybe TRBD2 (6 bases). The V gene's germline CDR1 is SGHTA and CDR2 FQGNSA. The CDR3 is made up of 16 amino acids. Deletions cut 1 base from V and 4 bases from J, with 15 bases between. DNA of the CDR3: TGTGCCAGCAGCTTAGATCCGACCGGGACTCCAGATACGCAGTATTTT. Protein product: CASSLDPTGTPDTQYF.

The CDR3 nucleotides are TGTGCCAGCACTTCGACCGCCTACGAGCAGTACTTC. Translating gives CASTSTAYEQYF. This chain links TRBV25-1 with TRBJ2-7; unclear D gene. Trimming cost V 7 bases and J 2 bases, with 9 bases left between them. In germline, CDR1 is MGHDK, CDR2 SYGVNS. The CDR3 runs 12 residues.

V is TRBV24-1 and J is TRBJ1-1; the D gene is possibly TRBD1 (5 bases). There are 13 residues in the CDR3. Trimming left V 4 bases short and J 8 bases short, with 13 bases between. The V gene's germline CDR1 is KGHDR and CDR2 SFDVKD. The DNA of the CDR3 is TGTGCCACCAGTGACTCAAATAAGGGGGAAGCTTTCTTT. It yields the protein CATSDSNKGEAFF.

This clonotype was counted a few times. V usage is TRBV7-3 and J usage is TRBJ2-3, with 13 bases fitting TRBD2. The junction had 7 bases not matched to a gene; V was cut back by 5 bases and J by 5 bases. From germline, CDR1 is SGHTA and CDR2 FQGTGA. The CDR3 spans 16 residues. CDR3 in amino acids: CASSLLAGGPGDTQYF. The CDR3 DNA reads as TGTGCCAGCAGCCTACTAGCGGGAGGGCCCGGAGATACGCAGTATTTT.

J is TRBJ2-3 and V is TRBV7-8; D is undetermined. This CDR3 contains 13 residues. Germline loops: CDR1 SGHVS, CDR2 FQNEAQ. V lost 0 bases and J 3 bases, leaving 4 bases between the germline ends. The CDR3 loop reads CASSLAWTDTQYF. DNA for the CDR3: TGTGCCAGCAGCTTAGCGTGGACAGATACGCAGTATTTT.

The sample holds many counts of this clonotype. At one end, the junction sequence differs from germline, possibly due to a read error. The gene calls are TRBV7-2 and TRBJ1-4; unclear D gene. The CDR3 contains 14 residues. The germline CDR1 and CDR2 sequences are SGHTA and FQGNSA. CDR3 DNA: TGCGCCAGCAGCCCTGGGTTGACTAATGAAAAACTGTTTTTT. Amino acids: CASSPGLTNEKLFF.

In DNA, the CDR3 is TGTGCCAGCAGTGATTCCGGGACTAGCTCATCATTCGAGCAGTACTTC. It translates to CASSDSGTSSSFEQYF. J is TRBJ2-7 and V is TRBV2; TRBD2 agrees at 9 bases. J lost 6 bases, V lost 3 bases, and 12 bases had no gene match. Germline CDR1 is SNHLY and CDR2 is FYNNEI. The length of the CDR3 is 16 residues. The whole variable domain, remainder taken from reference TRBV2 and TRBJ2-7, is EPEVTQTPSHQVTQMGQEVILRCVPISNHLYFYWYRQILGQKVEFLVSFYNNEISEKSEIFDDQFSVERPDGSNFTLKIRSTKLEDSAMYFCASSDSGTSSSFEQYFGPGTRLTVT.

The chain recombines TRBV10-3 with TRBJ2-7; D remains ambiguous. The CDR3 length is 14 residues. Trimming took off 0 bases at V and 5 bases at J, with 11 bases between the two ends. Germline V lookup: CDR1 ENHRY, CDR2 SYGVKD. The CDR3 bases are TGTGCCATCAGTGAGTCGCCAGGCCTCGACGAGCAGTACTTC. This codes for CAISESPGLDEQYF.

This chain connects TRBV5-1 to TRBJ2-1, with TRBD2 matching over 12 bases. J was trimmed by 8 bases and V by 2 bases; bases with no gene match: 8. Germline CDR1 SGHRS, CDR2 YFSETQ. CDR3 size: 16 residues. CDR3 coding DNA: TGCGCCAGCAGCTTATTCCCGGGACTAGCGGGCGATGAGCAGTTCTTC. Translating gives CASSLFPGLAGDEQFF.

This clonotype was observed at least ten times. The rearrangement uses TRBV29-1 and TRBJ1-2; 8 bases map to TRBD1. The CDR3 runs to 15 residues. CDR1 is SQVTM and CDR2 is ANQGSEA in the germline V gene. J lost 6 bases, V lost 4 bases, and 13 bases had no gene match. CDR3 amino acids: CSVGTGYDGTDGYTF. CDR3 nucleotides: TGCAGCGTTGGGACAGGGTACGACGGTACGGATGGCTACACCTTC.

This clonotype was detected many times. CDR3 in DNA: TGTGCCAGCAGTTTAACTAGCGGGGAATACAATGAGCAGTTCTTC. As protein: CASSLTSGEYNEQFF. The rearrangement links TRBV7-2 to TRBJ2-1; 10 nucleotides agree with TRBD2. J was trimmed by 4 bases and V by 6 bases; bases with no gene match: 6. The CDR3 totals 15 residues. Germline-derived CDR1 and CDR2 are SGHTA and FQGNSA.

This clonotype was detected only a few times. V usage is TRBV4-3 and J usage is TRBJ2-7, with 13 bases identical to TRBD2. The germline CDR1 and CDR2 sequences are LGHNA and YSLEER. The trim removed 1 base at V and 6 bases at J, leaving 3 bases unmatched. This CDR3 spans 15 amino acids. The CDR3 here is CASSQGLAGGSEQYF. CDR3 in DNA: TGCGCCAGCAGCCAAGGACTAGCGGGAGGTAGCGAGCAGTACTTC.

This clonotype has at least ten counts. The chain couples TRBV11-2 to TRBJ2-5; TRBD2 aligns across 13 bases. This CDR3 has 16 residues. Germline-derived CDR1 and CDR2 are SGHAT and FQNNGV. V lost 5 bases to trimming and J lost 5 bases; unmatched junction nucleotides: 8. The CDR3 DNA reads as TGTGCCAGCAGCCGCACTAGCGGGAGGGGGGGCGAGACCCAGTACTTC. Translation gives CASSRTSGRGGETQYF.

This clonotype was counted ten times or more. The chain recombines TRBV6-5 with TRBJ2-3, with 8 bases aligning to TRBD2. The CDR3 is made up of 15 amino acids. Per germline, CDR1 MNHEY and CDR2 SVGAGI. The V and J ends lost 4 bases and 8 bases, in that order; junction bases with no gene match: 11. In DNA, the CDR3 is TGTGCCAGCAGTTCCCCGCGGGGGGCAGCGAGTACGCAGTATTTT. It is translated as CASSSPRGAASTQYF.

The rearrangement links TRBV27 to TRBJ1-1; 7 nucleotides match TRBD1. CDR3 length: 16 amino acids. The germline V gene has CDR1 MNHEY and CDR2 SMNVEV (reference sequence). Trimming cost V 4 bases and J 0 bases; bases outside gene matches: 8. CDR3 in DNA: TGTGCCAGCAGTTCGACAGGGTGGGGATTGAACACTGAAGCTTTCTTT. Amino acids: CASSSTGWGLNTEAFF.

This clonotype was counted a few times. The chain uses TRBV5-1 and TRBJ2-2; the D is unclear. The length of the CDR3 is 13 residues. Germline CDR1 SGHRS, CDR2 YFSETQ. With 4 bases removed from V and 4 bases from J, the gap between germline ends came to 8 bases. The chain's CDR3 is CASSRDSTGELFF. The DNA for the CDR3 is TGCGCCAGCAGCCGCGACTCCACCGGGGAGCTGTTTTTT.

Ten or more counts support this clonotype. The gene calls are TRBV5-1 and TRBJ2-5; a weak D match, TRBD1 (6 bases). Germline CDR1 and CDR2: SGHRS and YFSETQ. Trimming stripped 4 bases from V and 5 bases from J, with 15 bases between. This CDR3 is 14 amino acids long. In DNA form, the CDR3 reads TGCGCCAGCAGCACAGACAGGTTTGGGGAGACCCAGTACTTC. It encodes CASSTDRFGETQYF. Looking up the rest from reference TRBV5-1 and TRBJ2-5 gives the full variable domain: KAGVTQTPRYLIKTRGQQVTLSCSPISGHRSVSWYQQTPGQGLQFLFEYFSETQRNKGNFPGRFSGRQFSNSRSEMNVSTLELGDSALYLCASSTDRFGETQYFGPGTRLLVL.

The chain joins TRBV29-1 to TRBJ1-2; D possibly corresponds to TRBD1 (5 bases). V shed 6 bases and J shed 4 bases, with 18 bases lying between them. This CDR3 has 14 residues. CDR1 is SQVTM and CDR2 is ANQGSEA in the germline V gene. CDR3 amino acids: CSVGEGGSIYGYTF. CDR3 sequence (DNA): TGCAGCGTGGGGGAAGGTGGCAGCATCTATGGCTACACCTTC.

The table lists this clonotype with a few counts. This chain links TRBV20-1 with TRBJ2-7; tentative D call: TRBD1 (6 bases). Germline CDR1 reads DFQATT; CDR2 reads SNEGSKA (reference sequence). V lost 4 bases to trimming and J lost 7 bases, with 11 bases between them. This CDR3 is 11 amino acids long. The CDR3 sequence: CSAKPTGEQYF. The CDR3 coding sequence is TGCAGTGCTAAACCTACAGGGGAGCAGTACTTC.

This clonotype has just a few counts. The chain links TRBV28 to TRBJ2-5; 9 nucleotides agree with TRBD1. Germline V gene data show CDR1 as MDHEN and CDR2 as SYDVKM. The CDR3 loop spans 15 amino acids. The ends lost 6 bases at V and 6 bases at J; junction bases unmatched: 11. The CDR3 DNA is TGTGCCAGCAGCACCCCCCAGGGACAGGGAAAGACCCAGTACTTC. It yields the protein CASSTPQGQGKTQYF.

The CDR3 loop is CSARDAGARQPQHF. Written as DNA, the CDR3 is TGCAGTGCTAGAGATGCGGGGGCACGGCAGCCCCAGCATTTT. J is TRBJ1-5 and V is TRBV20-1; a possible D gene is TRBD1 (6 bases). CDR3 length: 14 amino acids. Germline V lookup: CDR1 DFQATT, CDR2 SNEGSKA (reference sequence). V lost 0 bases, J lost 7 bases, and 13 bases lay in between.